This TCR beta chain came from a study of technical replicates of blood from a handful of donors. The CDR3 runs 16 residues. Germline V gives CDR1 MGHRA, CDR2 YSYEKL. Trimming at V came to 4 bases and at J to 4 bases, leaving 8 bases not matched to a gene. The assay was immunoSEQ multiplex PCR, and TCRdb's table has in-frame clones only and misses some. The data hold 84,000 or so clones, with about 93% observed a single time. Sequenced: T cells isolated from PBMCs. This clonotype was sampled from a human donor in good health. The V call is TRBV4-1, the J call TRBJ2-1, with TRBD2 matching 9 bases. CDR3 residues: CASSPNVAGGYNEQFF. In DNA, the CDR3 is TGCGCCAGCAGCCCGAATGTGGCGGGAGGGTACAATGAGCAGTTCTTC.